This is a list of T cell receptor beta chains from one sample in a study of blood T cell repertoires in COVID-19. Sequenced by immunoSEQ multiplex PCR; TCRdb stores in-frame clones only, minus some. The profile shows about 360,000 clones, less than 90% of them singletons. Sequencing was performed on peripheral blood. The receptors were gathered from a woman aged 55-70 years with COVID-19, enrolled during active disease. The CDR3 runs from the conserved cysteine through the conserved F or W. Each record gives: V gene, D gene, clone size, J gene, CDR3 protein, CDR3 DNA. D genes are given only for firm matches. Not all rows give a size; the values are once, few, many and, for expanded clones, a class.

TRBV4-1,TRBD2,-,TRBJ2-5,CASSPRSLAGLETQYF,TGCGCCAGCAGCCCCCGCTCACTAGCGGGGTTGGAGACCCAGTACTTC
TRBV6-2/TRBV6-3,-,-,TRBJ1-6,CASSYLASNNSPLHF,TGTGCCAGCAGTTACCTCGCCAGTAATAATTCACCCCTCCACTTT
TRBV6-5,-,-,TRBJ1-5,CASSLSVNQPQHF,TGTGCCAGCTCTCTTTCCGTAAATCAGCCCCAGCATTTT
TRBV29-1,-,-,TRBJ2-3,CSVASTDTQYF,TGCAGCGTTGCTTCGACAGATACGCAGTATTTT
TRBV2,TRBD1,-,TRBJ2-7,CASILPQGIGPYEQYF,TGTGCCAGCATCCTTCCACAGGGGATAGGCCCCTACGAGCAGTACTTC
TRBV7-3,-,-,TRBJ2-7,CASSLTQYEQYF,TGTGCCAGCAGCTTAACTCAATACGAGCAGTACTTC
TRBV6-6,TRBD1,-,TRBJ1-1,CASSPIPGQGTTEAFF,TGTGCCAGCAGTCCGATCCCGGGACAGGGGACCACTGAAGCTTTCTTT
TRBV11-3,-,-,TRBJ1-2,CASSPPTAANYGYTF,TGTGCCAGCAGCCCACCGACAGCCGCTAACTATGGCTACACCTTC
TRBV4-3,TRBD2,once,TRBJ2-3,CASSQDAGAGVTDTQYF,TGCGCCAGCAGCCAAGATGCGGGAGCGGGGGTGACAGATACGCAGTATTTT
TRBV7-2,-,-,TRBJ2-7,CASSSRWGVPYEQYF,TGTGCCAGCAGCTCCCGGTGGGGGGTCCCCTACGAGCAGTACTTC
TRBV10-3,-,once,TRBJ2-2,CAIRRTEGYGELFF,TGTGCCATCAGGAGGACGGAGGGGTACGGGGAGCTGTTTTTT
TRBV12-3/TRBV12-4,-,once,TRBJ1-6,CASSSGTPLHF,TGTGCCAGCAGTTCAGGTACACCCCTCCACTTT
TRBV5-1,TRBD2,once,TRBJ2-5,CASSFSGGNVQETQYF,TGCGCCAGCAGCTTTAGCGGGGGGAACGTACAAGAGACCCAGTACTTC
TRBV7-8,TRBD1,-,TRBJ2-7,CASSSEGARVYEQYF,TGTGCCAGCAGCTCTGAGGGGGCTAGGGTCTACGAGCAGTACTTC